These 7 T cell receptor beta chains were all obtained from the same sample, sequenced in a study of blood T cell repertoires in COVID-19. Libraries were prepared by immunoSEQ multiplex PCR; TCRdb keeps only in-frame clonotypes and omits some of them. The data show about 150,000 clones, with about 85% seen just once and 6.9% held by the top ten. The specimen sequenced was peripheral blood. The source is a man aged 80 or over with COVID-19, enrolled during active disease.

This clone was detected once. V usage is TRBV18 and J usage is TRBJ1-2; 9 nucleotides match TRBD1. Unmatched junction bases numbered 9, after V lost 3 bases and J lost 4 bases. CDR1 is KGHSH, CDR2 LQKENI, per germline. The CDR3 extends over 16 amino acids. CDR3 amino acids: CASSPRTGVSAYGYTF. The CDR3 DNA reads TGTGCCAGCTCACCTCGGACAGGGGTCAGCGCCTATGGCTACACCTTC.

The chain couples TRBV7-2 to TRBJ2-3, with a possible D match to TRBD1 (7 bases). The CDR3 runs 17 residues. Germline CDR1 and CDR2: SGHTA and FQGNSA. The germline V and J ends were trimmed by 8 bases and 1 base, with 22 bases remaining between them. CDR3 amino acids: CASGLPRDRLGTDTQYF. Here the CDR3 DNA reads TGTGCCAGCGGATTACCCCGGGACAGACTAGGCACAGATACGCAGTATTTT.

V gene TRBV19 combines with J gene TRBJ2-3; 12 positions match TRBD2. The length of the CDR3 is 14 residues. Germline V CDR1 and CDR2: LNHDA, SQIVND (reference sequence). The ends lost 8 bases at V and 4 bases at J; junction bases unmatched: 4. The CDR3 coding sequence is TGTGCCAGTTCTAGCGGGGGGGCCTCAGATACGCAGTATTTT. Translated: CASSSGGASDTQYF.

The chain employs TRBV11-2 and TRBJ2-2, with 9 bases fitting TRBD2. This CDR3 is built from 16 residues. The V gene end was trimmed by 4 bases and the J gene end by 0 bases; junction bases not matched to a gene: 3. Germline CDR1 SGHAT, CDR2 FQNNGV. The CDR3: CASSSTSGANTGELFF. The DNA for the CDR3 is TGTGCCAGCAGCTCGACTAGCGGCGCGAACACCGGGGAGCTGTTTTTT.

This sequence joins TRBV7-3 and TRBJ2-1; 11 bases fit TRBD1. V trimming: 4 bases; J trimming: 7 bases; junction bases outside the gene matches: 6. The CDR3 has 15 residues. From germline, CDR1 is SGHTA and CDR2 FQGTGA. CDR3 sequence (DNA): TGTGCCAGCAGCTATGGACAGGGGGCGGGAAATGAGCAGTTCTTC. Its protein is CASSYGQGAGNEQFF. Variable domain in full (rest from reference TRBV7-3 and TRBJ2-1): GAGVSQTPSNKVTEKGKYVELRCDPISGHTALYWYRQSLGQGPEFLIYFQGTGAADDSGLPNDRFFAVRPEGSVSTLKIQRTERGDSAVYLCASSYGQGAGNEQFFGPGTRLTVL.

The chain has TRBV9 and TRBJ2-1; 9 bases map to TRBD2. Germline V gives CDR1 SGDLS, CDR2 YYNGEE. The junction had 7 bases not matched to a gene; V was cut back by 0 bases and J by 3 bases. The CDR3 sequence is 17 residues long. The CDR3 spells CASSVAPGGGVYNEQFF. In nucleotides, the CDR3 is TGTGCCAGCAGCGTAGCCCCTGGCGGGGGGGTCTACAATGAGCAGTTCTTC.

The CDR3 is CASSHPNGTGYQPQHF. The CDR3 region has the DNA TGTGCCAGCAGCCACCCCAACGGGACAGGGTATCAGCCCCAGCATTTT. The gene calls are TRBV7-6 and TRBJ1-5; the match to TRBD1 covers 9 bases. The CDR3 runs 16 residues. The germline V gene has CDR1 SGHVS and CDR2 FNYEAQ. Trimming at V came to 5 bases and at J to 5 bases, leaving 10 bases not matched to a gene.